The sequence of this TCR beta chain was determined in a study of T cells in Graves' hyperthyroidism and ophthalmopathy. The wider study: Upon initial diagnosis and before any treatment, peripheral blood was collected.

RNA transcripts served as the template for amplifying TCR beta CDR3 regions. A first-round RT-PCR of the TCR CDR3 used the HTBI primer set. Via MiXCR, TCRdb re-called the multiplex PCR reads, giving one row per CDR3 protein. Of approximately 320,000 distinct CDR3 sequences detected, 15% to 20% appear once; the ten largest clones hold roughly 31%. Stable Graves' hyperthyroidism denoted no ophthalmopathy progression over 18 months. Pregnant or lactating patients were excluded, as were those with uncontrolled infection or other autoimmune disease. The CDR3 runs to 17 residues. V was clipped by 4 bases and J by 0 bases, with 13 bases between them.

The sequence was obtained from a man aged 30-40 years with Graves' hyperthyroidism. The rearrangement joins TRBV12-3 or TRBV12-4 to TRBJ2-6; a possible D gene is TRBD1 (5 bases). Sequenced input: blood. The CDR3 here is CASSSRQPGSGANVLTF. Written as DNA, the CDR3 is TGTGCCAGCAGTTCGCGACAGCCCGGCTCTGGGGCCAACGTCCTGACTTTC.